The next 18 T cell receptor beta chains were all read from a single sample in a study of human T cells and chemical hapten exposure. Time point: patch test 1, 2 weeks after DPC sensitization. The sample's treatment: therapeutic diphenylcyclopropenone sensitization with weekly scalp DPC. TCRdb reanalysed the RACE reads using MiXCR and keeps one entry per CDR3 protein. The data show around 380,000 distinct CDR3 sequences, with more than 4.5% seen just once and under 3% held by the top ten. The sequencing here drew on whole blood, taken in connection with sensitization to the hapten diphenylcyclopropenone (DPC). These receptors came from a woman aged 50 to 60 with alopecia areata. Some clones in this sample may be carry-over from other donors' samples.

The rearrangement uses TRBV6-1 and TRBJ2-3; 8 nucleotides agree with TRBD1. V lost 4 bases and J lost 6; bases outside the gene matches: 12. The length of the CDR3 is 16 residues. Per germline, CDR1 MNHNS and CDR2 SASEGT. This CDR3 is CASSGQGPRVPDTQYF. In DNA form, the CDR3 reads TGTGCCAGCAGTGGACAGGGGCCGCGCGTCCCCGATACGCAGTATTTT.

This clonotype was seen many times. The V and J genes are TRBV7-2 and TRBJ2-3; TRBD2 might be the D (5 bases). CDR1 is SGHTA, CDR2 FQGNSA, per germline. This CDR3 is 19 amino acids long. Trimming shortened V by 3 bases and J by 3 bases, and 25 bases separated the two germline ends. The CDR3 DNA reads TGTGCCAGCAGCTTCTTGCCTAGCCACCCAGGTTCGGAGACAGATACGCAGTATTTT. Translation gives CASSFLPSHPGSETDTQYF. The whole variable domain, filled in from reference TRBV7-2 and TRBJ2-3, reads GAGVSQSPSNKVTEKGKDVELRCDPISGHTALYWYRQSLGQGLEFLIYFQGNSAPDKSGLPSDRFSAERTGGSVSTLTIQRTQQEDSAVYLCASSFLPSHPGSETDTQYFGPGTRLTVL.

The V and J genes are TRBV18 and TRBJ2-6, with TRBD1 as a possible D gene (5 bases). This CDR3 has 14 residues. Per germline, CDR1 KGHSH and CDR2 LQKENI. Trimming removed 3 bases from V and 5 bases from J, with 8 bases in between. The DNA for the CDR3 is TGTGCCAGCTCACCCAAGGGGTGGGCCAACGTCCTGACTTTC. Its protein is CASSPKGWANVLTF.

This clonotype was seen at least ten times. The chain couples TRBV20-1 to TRBJ1-1; maybe TRBD1 (5 bases). The CDR3 has 14 residues. Germline CDR1 reads DFQATT; CDR2 reads SNEGSKA (reference sequence). V was trimmed by 1 base and J by 3 bases, leaving 12 bases between them. This CDR3 is CSARGRGGYTEAFF. The CDR3 DNA reads as TGCAGTGCTAGAGGGAGGGGCGGATACACTGAAGCTTTCTTT.

This clonotype has at least ten counts. The CDR3 loop is CATSDLPNRDPRLSNQPQHF. For the CDR3, the DNA is TGTGCCACCAGTGATTTGCCTAACAGGGATCCCCGGCTAAGCAATCAGCCCCAGCATTTT. This chain uses TRBV24-1 with TRBJ1-5; TRBD1 might be the D (6 bases). V lost 0 bases and J 1 base, leaving 21 bases between the germline ends. This CDR3 region has 20 residues. Looked up from germline, CDR1 is KGHDR and CDR2 is SFDVKD.

This clonotype was counted many times. The rearrangement joins TRBV3-1 to TRBJ1-2; D perhaps matches TRBD1 (6 bases). Germline assignment: CDR1 LGHDT and CDR2 YNNKEL (reference sequence). The germline V and J ends were trimmed by 1 base and 2 bases, with 17 bases remaining between them. This CDR3 is built from 17 residues. CDR3 loop: CASSQVRAGARNYGYTF. As DNA, the CDR3 is TGTGCCAGCAGCCAAGTCCGTGCGGGGGCAAGGAACTATGGCTACACCTTC.

This clonotype was seen ten or more times. Here the CDR3 DNA reads TGTGCCAGCAGTTTAGGGCTAGCGCAGTATTTT. As protein: CASSLGLAQYF. This chain connects TRBV28 to TRBJ2-3; D gene uncertain. V dropped 2 bases and J dropped 10 bases, with 7 bases sitting between them. The CDR3 contains 11 residues. Germline V gene lookup returns CDR1 MDHEN and CDR2 SYDVKM.

This clonotype appeared a few times. V gene TRBV20-1 combines with J gene TRBJ2-2; 10 nucleotides align to TRBD2. V trimming: 6 bases; J trimming: 1 base; junction bases outside the gene matches: 5. Germline loops: CDR1 DFQATT, CDR2 SNEGSKA (reference sequence). The CDR3 is made up of 15 amino acids. This CDR3 reads CSAMGLAQNTGELFF. The CDR3, as DNA: TGCAGTGCCATGGGACTAGCGCAGAACACCGGGGAGCTGTTTTTT.

The genes are TRBV27 and TRBJ2-1; 9 nucleotides match TRBD1. Germline trimming cut 2 bases from V and 7 bases from J; bases unmatched to any gene: 12. Looked up from germline, CDR1 is MNHEY and CDR2 is SMNVEV (reference sequence). The CDR3 sequence is 17 residues long. The CDR3 loop reads CASSLQYPGQGSNEQFF. The CDR3 coding sequence is TGTGCCAGCAGTTTACAGTACCCGGGACAGGGTTCGAATGAGCAGTTCTTC.

This clonotype was observed at least ten times. This chain joins TRBV5-1 and TRBJ1-3; unclear D gene. Trimming cost V 0 bases and J 9 bases, with 10 bases left between them. The V gene's germline CDR1 is SGHRS and CDR2 YFSETQ. This CDR3 region has 13 residues. CDR3 in amino acids: CASSLGESGTIYF. In nucleotides, the CDR3 is TGCGCCAGCAGCTTGGGAGAAAGCGGCACCATATATTTT.

Many counts were recorded for this clonotype. The gene calls are TRBV5-5 and TRBJ2-1; TRBD2 is a possible D gene (6 bases). The ends were cut back, 4 bases at V and 0 bases at J, with 20 bases in the middle. The CDR3 has 18 amino acids. Per the germline V gene, CDR1 is SGHKS and CDR2 is YYEKEE (reference sequence). CDR3 bases: TGTGCCAGCAGCGGGTCTAGCGACCCCTCTATCTCCTACAATGAGCAGTTCTTC. This encodes CASSGSSDPSISYNEQFF.

This clonotype was observed many times. The chain links TRBV12-3 or TRBV12-4 to TRBJ1-2; no clear D. CDR3 length: 11 residues. V was shortened by 6 bases and J by 13 bases, with 15 bases between the two germline ends. CDR3 bases: TGTGCCAGCAGCCTCTCGGTCCCCCTCACCTTC. It yields the protein CASSLSVPLTF.

This clonotype occurred a few times. V gene TRBV4-1 combines with J gene TRBJ2-1; 9 positions match TRBD2. With 3 bases clipped from V and 0 bases from J, the junction kept 12 bases outside the gene matches. Germline V gene sequence: CDR1 MGHRA, CDR2 YSYEKL. This CDR3 region has 19 residues. CDR3 in DNA: TGCGCCAGCAGCCAGATAAGGGCTAGCGGGGCCAGCTCCTACAATGAGCAGTTCTTC. Its protein product is CASSQIRASGASSYNEQFF.

This clonotype has a handful of counts. The rearrangement links TRBV2 to TRBJ2-5, with 8 bases aligning to TRBD1. V dropped 6 bases and J dropped 4; count of bases not matched to a gene: 4. The CDR3 is 13 residues long. The germline V gene has CDR1 SNHLY and CDR2 FYNNEI. CDR3: CASRKDRVETQYF. Here the CDR3 DNA reads TGTGCCAGCAGGAAGGACAGGGTAGAGACCCAGTACTTC.

V gene TRBV7-2 combines with J gene TRBJ1-5; weak D call: TRBD1 (6 bases). This CDR3 spans 15 amino acids. CDR1 SGHTA and CDR2 FQGNSA come from the germline V gene. Between the trimmed V and J ends, which lost 0 bases and 5 bases, there was a span of 11 bases. CDR3 protein: CASSLALDSYQPQHF. The CDR3, as DNA: TGTGCCAGCAGCTTAGCGCTGGACAGCTATCAGCCCCAGCATTTT.

There are a few counts of this clonotype. This sequence joins TRBV5-4 and TRBJ2-7; 7 positions match TRBD2. V lost 2 bases and J lost 2; bases outside the gene matches: 4. The CDR3 extends over 14 amino acids. CDR1 is SGHNT, CDR2 YYREEE, per germline (reference sequence). The CDR3 loop is CASSFGTNTYEQYF. In DNA, the CDR3 is TGTGCCAGCAGCTTCGGGACTAACACCTACGAGCAGTACTTC. The variable domain in full, with the rest retrieved from reference TRBV5-4 and TRBJ2-7, is ETGVTQSPTHLIKTRGQQVTLRCSSQSGHNTVSWYQQALGQGPQFIFQYYREEENGRGNFPPRFSGLQFPNYSSELNVNALELDDSALYLCASSFGTNTYEQYFGPGTRLTVT.

This clonotype has ten or more counts. The gene calls are TRBV6-1 and TRBJ1-5; TRBD1 aligns across 9 bases. From germline, CDR1 is MNHNS and CDR2 SASEGT. The length of the CDR3 is 17 residues. V trimming: 0 bases; J trimming: 6 bases; junction bases outside the gene matches: 9. CDR3 sequence: CASSEALQGTGSQPQHF. The CDR3 region has the DNA TGTGCCAGCAGTGAAGCGCTTCAGGGGACAGGGAGTCAGCCCCAGCATTTT.

For this clonotype: Germline and junction disagree at one end, which may indicate a read error. V gene TRBV13 combines with J gene TRBJ1-4; no reliable D call. In germline, CDR1 is PRHDT, CDR2 FYEKMQ (reference sequence). This CDR3 region has 12 residues. Here the CDR3 reads CDSSLGSEKLFF. The CDR3 nucleotides are TGTGACAGCAGCTTAGGGAGTGAAAAACTGTTTTTT.